Below are 31 T cell receptor beta chains sequenced from a single sample in a study of HIV-infected children after antiretroviral therapy interruption. Documented treatment: PENTA 11 planned treatment interruption arm or continuous ART arm. Unique molecular identifiers were included in an RNA-based 3' RACE TCR library. Via MiXCR, TCRdb re-called the 3' RACE reads, giving one row per CDR3 protein. Among about 46,000 distinct CDR3 sequences listed, roughly 4.5% were seen once. Here the sequenced sample was CD45RA+ CD4+ T cells from PBMCs, pooled from several time points, taken from a donor given antiretroviral therapy, either interrupted or continuous. Subset meaning: naive CD4+ CD45RA+ CD45RO- T cells. The receptors derive from a pool of human donors with HIV.

This clonotype was observed many times. The rearrangement links TRBV13 to TRBJ2-5; 7 nucleotides align to TRBD2. The V gene end was trimmed by 5 bases and the J gene end by 4 bases; junction bases not matched to a gene: 7. The CDR3 runs 14 residues. Germline CDR1 reads PRHDT; CDR2 reads FYEKMQ (reference sequence). Written as DNA, the CDR3 is TGTGCCAGCAGCCAAAAGACTAGCTCAGAGACCCAGTACTTC. It is translated as CASSQKTSSETQYF.

This clonotype was counted between two and nine times. The chain carries TRBV5-1 and TRBJ1-2, with a possible D match to TRBD1 (5 bases). Per germline, CDR1 SGHRS and CDR2 YFSETQ. The CDR3 runs to 15 residues. Trimming pared 0 bases from V and 7 bases from J, leaving 16 bases between. CDR3 DNA sequence: TGCGCCAGCAGCTTGGTAGGGGCGCGAGAGGGTGGCTACACCTTC. Translated, it gives CASSLVGAREGGYTF.

The table lists this clonotype with many counts. The chain joins TRBV5-1 to TRBJ1-1; D uncertain. The CDR3 is made up of 14 amino acids. CDR1 is SGHRS and CDR2 is YFSETQ in the germline V gene. The V and J ends lost 4 bases and 1 base respectively, with 11 bases between them. In DNA, the CDR3 is TGCGCCAGCAGCCAGGACGGACGGAACACTGAAGCTTTCTTT. Protein product: CASSQDGRNTEAFF.

At least ten counts were recorded for this clonotype. The chain links TRBV9 to TRBJ2-5, with D hard to call. Germline-derived CDR1 and CDR2 are SGDLS and YYNGEE. The V end was cut by 2 bases, the J end by 3 bases, with 20 bases between. This CDR3 is built from 17 residues. CDR3 region: CASSVGRSTEPEETQYF. DNA for the CDR3: TGTGCCAGCAGCGTTGGCCGGTCCACTGAACCCGAAGAGACCCAGTACTTC.

This clonotype has at least ten counts. V and J are TRBV2 and TRBJ1-3, with D uncertain. CDR1 SNHLY and CDR2 FYNNEI come from the germline V gene. This CDR3 comprises 15 residues. Trimming cost V 3 bases and J 3 bases, with 12 bases left between them. CDR3 sequence: CASSDDGLVGNTIYF. For the CDR3, the DNA is TGTGCCAGCAGTGACGACGGGTTAGTTGGAAACACCATATATTTT.

This clonotype appeared many times. The chain employs TRBV4-3 and TRBJ2-1, with D hard to call. CDR1 and CDR2 from the germline V gene are LGHNA and YSLEER. The ends were cut back, 1 base at V and 8 bases at J, with 12 bases in the middle. This CDR3 is 14 amino acids long. CDR3 in amino acids: CASSQGKIWDEQFF. CDR3 in DNA: TGCGCCAGCAGCCAAGGGAAGATATGGGATGAGCAGTTCTTC.

This chain links TRBV28 with TRBJ2-1; TRBD1 matches 11 bases. Trimming at V came to 3 bases and at J to 4 bases, leaving 2 bases not matched to a gene. CDR1 is MDHEN and CDR2 is SYDVKM in the germline V gene. CDR3 length equals 15 residues. CDR3 in amino acids: CASSFGQGAYNEQFF. The CDR3 DNA sequence: TGTGCCAGCAGTTTCGGACAGGGGGCTTACAATGAGCAGTTCTTC.

This clonotype was counted ten times or more. V is TRBV10-3 and J is TRBJ2-7, with TRBD1 matching 8 bases. This CDR3 spans 15 amino acids. J gave up 5 bases and V 0 bases, and 6 bases lay outside the gene matches. Germline loops: CDR1 ENHRY, CDR2 SYGVKD. The CDR3 sequence is CAISESGRGLNEQYF. The CDR3 nucleotides read TGTGCCATCAGTGAGTCTGGCAGGGGGCTTAACGAGCAGTACTTC.

DNA for the CDR3: TGTGCCAGCACCCCGGGTGGGGTGTGGACCGGGGAGCTGTTTTTT. This gives the protein CASTPGGVWTGELFF. V and J are TRBV18 and TRBJ2-2; D not certain. CDR1 KGHSH and CDR2 LQKENI come from the germline V gene. There are 15 residues in the CDR3. The V end was cut by 8 bases, the J end by 5 bases, with 18 bases between.

This clonotype was seen ten or more times. As DNA, the CDR3 is TGTGCCAGCAGCTTCGGGGGTTACGTGGGGCAGTTCTTC. This gives the protein CASSFGGYVGQFF. The V and J genes are TRBV7-2 and TRBJ2-1; possibly TRBD2 for D (6 bases). The CDR3 contains 13 residues. Germline loops: CDR1 SGHTA, CDR2 FQGNSA. Trimming removed 3 bases from V and 12 bases from J, with 15 bases in between.

This clonotype was seen ten or more times. The chain employs TRBV5-6 and TRBJ2-6; tentative D call: TRBD1 (6 bases). The germline V gene has CDR1 SGHDT and CDR2 YYEEEE. The CDR3 totals 17 residues. V gave up 5 bases and J gave up 3 bases, with 18 bases separating them. The CDR3 here is CASSLEQGTFGANVLTF. In nucleotides, the CDR3 is TGTGCCAGCAGTCTTGAACAGGGCACCTTTGGGGCCAACGTCCTGACTTTC.

The V and J genes are TRBV6-6 and TRBJ2-7; TRBD1 agrees at 7 bases. The CDR3 is made up of 16 amino acids. CDR1 MNHNY and CDR2 SVGAGI come from the germline V gene (reference sequence). J lost 5 bases, V lost 6 bases, and 16 bases had no gene match. CDR3 DNA: TGTGCCAGCAGCGACACAGGGGCACCTTCTTACCACGAGCAGTACTTC. The encoded protein is CASSDTGAPSYHEQYF.

This clonotype was seen repeatedly, ten times or more. V usage is TRBV6-5 and J usage is TRBJ2-1; 9 bases match TRBD1. Germline CDR1 MNHEY, CDR2 SVGAGI. This CDR3 spans 15 amino acids. Trimming cost V 6 bases and J 7 bases; bases outside gene matches: 10. CDR3 in DNA: TGTGCCAGCAGGAGATCCGGGACAGGGACGAATGAGCAGTTCTTC. Protein sequence: CASRRSGTGTNEQFF.

This clonotype was observed a single time. The V and J genes are TRBV28 and TRBJ1-6; 8 nucleotides agree with TRBD1. The V gene's germline CDR1 is MDHEN and CDR2 SYDVKM. J was trimmed by 7 bases and V by 4 bases; bases with no gene match: 0. This CDR3 has 13 residues. CDR3 DNA: TGTGCCAGCAGTTGGACAGGGAATTCACCCCTCCACTTT. It yields the protein CASSWTGNSPLHF.

V and J are TRBV7-2 and TRBJ2-1; the D call may be TRBD1 or TRBD2 (5 bases each). The germline CDR1 and CDR2 sequences are SGHTA and FQGNSA. Between the trimmed V and J ends, which lost 5 bases and 7 bases, there was a span of 12 bases. The CDR3 length is 13 residues. The CDR3, as DNA: TGTGCCAGCAGCCGTTTGGGGGTAAATGAGCAGTTCTTC. Protein: CASSRLGVNEQFF.

Only one count was recorded for this clonotype. The CDR3 reads CSAGDSSNQPQHF. Here the CDR3 DNA reads TGCAGCGCCGGAGACAGTAGCAATCAGCCCCAGCATTTT. The rearrangement uses TRBV29-1 and TRBJ1-5; a weak D match, TRBD1 (5 bases). This CDR3 region has 13 residues. Trimming took off 7 bases at V and 0 bases at J, with 10 bases between the two ends. Germline CDR1 SQVTM, CDR2 ANQGSEA.

This clonotype was counted at least ten times. This chain links TRBV5-1 with TRBJ1-1; perhaps TRBD1 as D (6 bases). V was pared by 5 bases and J by 8 bases, with 16 bases between. Germline CDR1 is SGHRS and CDR2 is YFSETQ. This CDR3 spans 13 amino acids. Here the CDR3 DNA reads TGCGCCAGCAGTGCCGGGGGGGCCGCCGAAGCTTTCTTT. Its protein product is CASSAGGAAEAFF.

This clonotype came up many times. V usage is TRBV14 and J usage is TRBJ1-6; weak D call: TRBD1 (6 bases). The germline CDR1 and CDR2 sequences are SGHDN and FVKESK. The V gene lost 4 bases and the J gene lost 10 bases, with 14 bases spanning the gap. This CDR3 comprises 14 residues. Here the CDR3 reads CASSLTGRGSPLHF. The CDR3 DNA reads TGTGCCAGCAGCCTTACAGGGAGAGGATCACCCCTCCACTTT. The full variable domain, completed using reference TRBV14 and TRBJ1-6, is EAGVTQFPSHSVIEKGQTVTLRCDPISGHDNLYWYRRVMGKEIKFLLHFVKESKQDESGMPNNRFLAERTGGTYSTLKVQPAELEDSGVYFCASSLTGRGSPLHFGNGTRLTVT.

At least ten counts were recorded for this clonotype. The V call is TRBV3-1, the J call TRBJ1-1; no firm D call. Trimming left V 5 bases short and J 6 bases short, with 19 bases between. Looked up from germline, CDR1 is LGHDT and CDR2 is YNNKEL (reference sequence). CDR3 length: 15 amino acids. CDR3 protein: CASSAFNGVSSEAFF. The CDR3 DNA is TGTGCCAGCAGCGCGTTTAATGGGGTCTCGTCTGAAGCTTTCTTT.

This chain links TRBV20-1 with TRBJ2-3, with D possibly matching TRBD2 (5 bases). The CDR3 loop spans 12 amino acids. V shed 3 bases and J shed 5 bases, with 9 bases lying between them. Per germline, CDR1 DFQATT and CDR2 SNEGSKA (reference sequence). As DNA, the CDR3 is TGCAGTGCTAGGGGGAGACGAGATACGCAGTATTTT. It is translated as CSARGRRDTQYF.

This clonotype came up many times. The chain combines TRBV20-1 with TRBJ1-4; D gene ambiguous. V was cut by 3 bases and J by 8 bases, with 7 bases left in between. This CDR3 spans 11 amino acids. CDR1 is DFQATT, CDR2 SNEGSKA, per germline (reference sequence). The CDR3 coding sequence is TGCAGTGCTAGTAACCGGGAAAAACTGTTTTTT. Translated, it gives CSASNREKLFF.

This clonotype was found many times. The chain couples TRBV5-6 to TRBJ2-7; 7 bases are shared with TRBD1. With V trimmed by 4 bases and J by 0 bases, 4 bases remained unmatched. Looked up from germline, CDR1 is SGHDT and CDR2 is YYEEEE. This CDR3 is built from 14 residues. This CDR3 is CASSRTGLSYEQYF. CDR3 nucleotide sequence: TGTGCCAGCAGCCGGACAGGCCTCTCCTACGAGCAGTACTTC.

This clonotype was recorded at least ten times. J is TRBJ2-7 and V is TRBV29-1; D may be TRBD1 (6 bases). V dropped 6 bases and J dropped 5 bases, with 14 bases sitting between them. The CDR3 is 12 amino acids. Looked up from germline, CDR1 is SQVTM and CDR2 is ANQGSEA. The CDR3 bases are TGCAGCGTATCGGGACACCCTAACGAGCAGTACTTC. Its translation is CSVSGHPNEQYF.

In this sample, this clonotype turned up a few times. The gene calls are TRBV19 and TRBJ1-1; D remains unclear. CDR3 length equals 13 residues. Germline values: CDR1 LNHDA, CDR2 SQIVND (reference sequence). V lost 7 bases to trimming and J lost 3 bases, with 12 bases between them. CDR3 sequence reads: CASKPFGDTEAFF. The CDR3 nucleotides read TGTGCCAGTAAACCCTTTGGGGACACTGAAGCTTTCTTT.

There are a few counts of this clonotype. The rearrangement uses TRBV7-2 and TRBJ2-7; D is possibly TRBD1 (6 bases). Germline loops: CDR1 SGHTA, CDR2 FQGNSA. The CDR3 is 14 amino acids. V was clipped by 3 bases and J by 6 bases, with 15 bases between them. For the CDR3, the DNA is TGTGCCAGCAGCTTCCAAGGAGCCAGGGGCGAGCAGTACTTC. Its protein is CASSFQGARGEQYF.

This chain uses TRBV2 with TRBJ1-6; D gene unclear. The length of the CDR3 is 15 residues. Per germline, CDR1 SNHLY and CDR2 FYNNEI. The ends were cut back, 6 bases at V and 10 bases at J, with 19 bases in the middle. The CDR3, as DNA: TGTGCCAGCAGCCCTTTCATGACGGGGTTCTCACCCCTCCACTTT. It yields the protein CASSPFMTGFSPLHF.

This clonotype was seen many times. The CDR3 is CASRSRQVLGEAFF. The CDR3 nucleotides read TGTGCCAGCAGGAGTCGACAGGTTCTGGGTGAAGCTTTCTTT. The chain has TRBV25-1 and TRBJ1-1; weak D call: TRBD1 (6 bases). The CDR3 covers 14 residues. Germline V CDR1 and CDR2: MGHDK, SYGVNS. Trimming took off 6 bases at V and 7 bases at J, with 18 bases between the two ends.

This clonotype showed up many times. This sequence joins TRBV28 and TRBJ2-7; perhaps TRBD1 as D (5 bases). Trimming shortened V by 6 bases and J by 2 bases, and 11 bases separated the two germline ends. The CDR3 is made up of 13 amino acids. Germline CDR1 is MDHEN and CDR2 is SYDVKM. Here the CDR3 DNA reads TGTGCCAGCAGCGCCGGACACCCCTACGAGCAGTACTTC. This encodes CASSAGHPYEQYF.

This clonotype was detected many times. The V call is TRBV18, the J call TRBJ1-2, with 8 bases fitting TRBD1. The germline gives CDR1 KGHSH, CDR2 LQKENI. Unmatched junction bases numbered 9, after V lost 4 bases and J lost 2 bases. The CDR3 length is 16 residues. In DNA form, the CDR3 reads TGTGCCAGCTCACAGGAACCGGGACAGGTGAACTATGGCTACACCTTC. Encoded protein: CASSQEPGQVNYGYTF.

CDR3 sequence reads: CSARDTGQGQAFF. The DNA of the CDR3 is TGCAGTGCTAGAGATACGGGACAGGGGCAAGCTTTCTTT. V and J are TRBV20-1 and TRBJ1-1; TRBD1 matches at 10 bases. J gave up 9 bases and V 0 bases, and 4 bases lay outside the gene matches. The CDR3 is 13 amino acids. CDR1 is DFQATT and CDR2 is SNEGSKA in the germline V gene (reference sequence).

This clonotype was found many times. This sequence joins TRBV2 and TRBJ2-3; D is uncertain. V lost 8 bases and J lost 2, with 14 bases in between. The germline CDR1 and CDR2 sequences are SNHLY and FYNNEI. The CDR3 loop spans 14 amino acids. The CDR3 nucleotides are TGTGCCAGCTACCAGATGGCCCTCACAGATACGCAGTATTTT. Translating gives CASYQMALTDTQYF. The complete variable domain, with remaining parts taken from reference TRBV2 and TRBJ2-3, reads EPEVTQTPSHQVTQMGQEVILRCVPISNHLYFYWYRQILGQKVEFLVSFYNNEISEKSEIFDDQFSVERPDGSNFTLKIRSTKLEDSAMYFCASYQMALTDTQYFGPGTRLTVL.